The clone carrying this T cell receptor beta chain was counted once. The source of the sample is a study of blood T cell repertoires in COVID-19. Study context: Researchers got acute and convalescent COVID-19 samples from the United States, Italy and Spain.

Per the original methods: Reference gene primer amplification gave nucleated cell count estimates. Produced via immunoSEQ multiplex PCR; TCRdb's table is partial and in-frame only. That table gives V, J and clone size, and the DNA gave D and trimming. The sample holds roughly 150,000 clones; more than 75% are singletons and the top ten take roughly 2%. This CDR3 spans 14 amino acids. Germline V gene data show CDR1 as SGHTA and CDR2 as FQGNSA. V was cut by 2 bases and J by 1 base, with 8 bases left in between. This chain joins TRBV7-2 and TRBJ2-5; tentative D call: TRBD1 (5 bases). The specimen was peripheral blood. This TCR was recovered from a man between 45 and 60 years old who had recovered from COVID-19. CDR3 amino acids: CASSLSRGQETQYF. The CDR3 nucleotides read TGTGCCAGCAGCTTATCAAGGGGCCAAGAGACCCAGTACTTC. The variable domain in full, with the rest retrieved from reference TRBV7-2 and TRBJ2-5, is GAGVSQSPSNKVTEKGKDVELRCDPISGHTALYWYRQSLGQGLEFLIYFQGNSAPDKSGLPSDRFSAERTGGSVSTLTIQRTQQEDSAVYLCASSLSRGQETQYFGPGTRLLVL.